This T cell receptor (beta chain) comes out of a study of siplizumab effects on memory and regulatory T cells. Data came from immunoSEQ multiplex PCR; TCRdb stores just in-frame clones and leaves some out. The sample gives 62,000 or so clones, 75% to 90% of which show up once; 3.5% to 4.5% is in the top ten. Points on this clone: Its target is unknown.

General study findings and limits: Siplizumab cultures yielded proliferating Tregs whose suppressive function was not confirmed.

This receptor was identified in a human donor in good health. Sequenced: memory CD4+ T cells sorted from blood.

The CDR3 loop is CASSPGAGGGEQYF. The CDR3 nucleotides read TGTGCCAGCTCACCCGGGGCGGGAGGCGGCGAGCAGTACTTC. V and J are TRBV18 and TRBJ2-7, with 8 positions matching TRBD2. This CDR3 is 14 amino acids long. Germline CDR1 and CDR2: KGHSH and LQKENI. Trimming cost V 3 bases and J 6 bases; bases outside gene matches: 7.